This TCR beta chain was sequenced during a study of cytomegalovirus exposure and HLA in healthy donors. Study overall: Within the Caucasian-associated ancestry cluster were 81% of the approximately 400 genotyped donors.

The CDR3 is 13 amino acids. CDR1 is SNHLY, CDR2 FYNNEI, per germline. Deletions cut 7 bases from V and 7 bases from J, with 11 bases between. PCR amplification relied on 60 Vbeta primers (plus 13 Jbeta primers). Measured with immunoSEQ multiplex PCR; TCRdb has only the in-frame clones, and not every one. Of 200,000 to 250,000 clones listed, around nine tenths are singletons. The origin of this receptor is a young woman in good health and CMV-seronegative. The V call is TRBV2, the J call TRBJ1-6; D unresolved. Sequencing input: PBMCs. The CDR3 DNA sequence: TGTGCCAGCAATACAGAGAGAAATTCACCCCTCCACTTT. Amino acids: CASNTERNSPLHF. The full variable domain, with the rest looked up from reference TRBV2 and TRBJ1-6, is EPEVTQTPSHQVTQMGQEVILRCVPISNHLYFYWYRQILGQKVEFLVSFYNNEISEKSEIFDDQFSVERPDGSNFTLKIRSTKLEDSAMYFCASNTERNSPLHFGNGTRLTVT.